One sample yielded the 25 T cell receptor beta chains listed below, sequenced in a study of blood T cell repertoires in COVID-19. Clones were read by immunoSEQ multiplex PCR, and TCRdb kept only the in-frame ones, dropping some. The sample consists of approximately 300,000 clones, around 90% of them appearing once. The specimen was peripheral blood. The receptors originated from a woman in her thirties or forties with COVID-19, enrolled during active disease.

J is TRBJ1-3 and V is TRBV19, with TRBD1 as a possible D gene (5 bases). CDR3 length equals 15 residues. Germline-derived CDR1 and CDR2 are LNHDA and SQIVND (reference sequence). V was shortened by 7 bases and J by 1 base, with 14 bases between the two germline ends. The DNA of the CDR3 is TGTGCCAGTATTAATACCGGGGGTTCTGGAAACACCATATATTTT. As protein: CASINTGGSGNTIYF.

CDR3 sequence (DNA): TGTGCCAGCAGCTTGGACAGAAACACCGGGGAGCTGTTTTTT. It encodes CASSLDRNTGELFF. This chain connects TRBV7-9 to TRBJ2-2; TRBD1 might be the D (6 bases). V was clipped by 3 bases and J by 2 bases, with 7 bases between them. The length of the CDR3 is 14 residues. The germline CDR1 and CDR2 sequences are SEHNR and FQNEAQ (reference sequence).

The chain carries TRBV5-4 and TRBJ2-1, with TRBD2 matching over 7 bases. The germline gives CDR1 SGHNT, CDR2 YYREEE (reference sequence). The CDR3 loop spans 17 amino acids. V dropped 1 base and J dropped 1; count of bases not matched to a gene: 8. The CDR3, as DNA: TGTGCCAGCAGCTTGTCCGGGGGGATACGGTCCTACAATGAGCAGTTCTTC. It codes for CASSLSGGIRSYNEQFF.

This clone was counted once. The chain is built from TRBV4-2 and TRBJ2-1; 9 bases match TRBD2. From germline, CDR1 is LGHNA and CDR2 YNFKEQ. Losses at the gene ends were 0 bases for V and 6 bases for J; bases not matched to a gene: 3. The CDR3 extends over 15 amino acids. The CDR3 loop reads CASSQDVRGGNEQFF. DNA for the CDR3: TGTGCCAGCAGCCAAGACGTGCGGGGGGGCAATGAGCAGTTCTTC.

The CDR3 loop reads CSASGRGATNEKLFF. The CDR3 DNA sequence: TGCAGTGCTAGTGGCAGGGGTGCAACTAATGAAAAACTGTTTTTT. This chain joins TRBV20-1 and TRBJ1-4; D might be TRBD1 (6 bases). The CDR3 has 15 residues. CDR1 and CDR2 (germline): DFQATT, SNEGSKA (reference sequence). V lost 3 bases, J lost 0 bases, and 11 bases lay in between.

The chain is built from TRBV7-2 and TRBJ2-3, with unresolved D. CDR3 size: 13 residues. With 5 bases removed from V and 5 bases from J, the gap between germline ends came to 11 bases. Per the germline V gene, CDR1 is SGHTA and CDR2 is FQGNSA. The CDR3 bases are TGTGCCAGCAGCCATAACTCGTTAGATACGCAGTATTTT. This encodes CASSHNSLDTQYF.

This clone has only a few counts. This chain links TRBV5-6 with TRBJ1-3, with a weak D call TRBD1 (6 bases). This CDR3 is built from 14 residues. Looked up from germline, CDR1 is SGHDT and CDR2 is YYEEEE. Trimming took off 3 bases at V and 4 bases at J, with 11 bases between the two ends. DNA of the CDR3: TGTGCCAGCAGCTCCAGGGGTGGAGGAAACACCATATATTTT. Translating gives CASSSRGGGNTIYF.

This clone was seen only a few times. The rearrangement links TRBV7-8 to TRBJ2-7; possible D gene TRBD1, 6 bases. Germline assignment: CDR1 SGHVS and CDR2 FQNEAQ. CDR3 length equals 14 residues. V lost 4 bases and J lost 6, with 16 bases in between. The CDR3 DNA is TGTGCCAGCAGCTGGGCCCCGGGACAAGGCGAGCAGTACTTC. The encoded protein is CASSWAPGQGEQYF.

On this clone: Within the sample, other DNA sequences also encode this same CDR3. The chain recombines TRBV19 with TRBJ1-3; possibly TRBD1 for D (6 bases). Trimming shortened V by 6 bases and J by 2 bases, and 11 bases separated the two germline ends. The CDR3 has 14 residues. Looked up from germline, CDR1 is LNHDA and CDR2 is SQIVND (reference sequence). DNA for the CDR3: TGTGCCAGTAGCCCCACAGGGCCTGGAAACACCATATATTTT. Amino acids: CASSPTGPGNTIYF.

The chain joins TRBV6-2 or TRBV6-3 to TRBJ1-1; no reliable D call. The germline CDR1 and CDR2 sequences are MNHEY and SVGEGT. Trimming cost V 5 bases and J 4 bases, with 20 bases left between them. The CDR3 is 16 amino acids. CDR3 residues: CASSHRVLLSGTEAFF. The CDR3 nucleotides are TGTGCCAGCAGTCACCGGGTCCTCCTTTCGGGCACTGAAGCTTTCTTT.

V usage is TRBV15 and J usage is TRBJ1-2, with a possible D match to TRBD1 (6 bases). This CDR3 is 13 amino acids long. With 4 bases removed from V and 8 bases from J, the gap between germline ends came to 14 bases. Per germline, CDR1 LNHNV and CDR2 YYDKDF (reference sequence). The CDR3 bases are TGTGCCACCAGCAAATCAGGGGAATACGGCTACACCTTC. This encodes CATSKSGEYGYTF.

This sequence joins TRBV5-1 and TRBJ2-1; 10 bases align to TRBD2. The CDR3 has 18 residues. V lost 1 base to trimming and J lost 0 bases; unmatched junction nucleotides: 7. Germline CDR1 reads SGHRS; CDR2 reads YFSETQ. Written as DNA, the CDR3 is TGCGCCAGCAGCTTGAAAAGCGGGAGGGCAACCTCCTACAATGAGCAGTTCTTC. Its translation: CASSLKSGRATSYNEQFF.

The rearrangement uses TRBV21-1 and TRBJ2-3; the D segment call TRBD1 is taken from the table without a DNA check. TRBV21-1 is marked as a pseudogene. CDR3 length equals 18 residues. The CDR3 DNA sequence: TGTGCCAGCAGCCCAGCAGCGAGTAAGACAGGGGGCCCAGATACGCAGTATTTT. This encodes CASSPAASKTGGPDTQYF.

The chain couples TRBV5-6 to TRBJ1-5; TRBD1 agrees at 10 bases. V was clipped by 1 base and J by 1 base; unmatched bases: 5. This CDR3 contains 17 residues. Germline-derived CDR1 and CDR2 are SGHDT and YYEEEE. CDR3 region: CASSLQMGQGSNQPQHF. The CDR3 DNA reads TGTGCCAGCAGCTTGCAAATGGGACAGGGGAGCAATCAGCCCCAGCATTTT.

The rearrangement joins TRBV6-2 or TRBV6-3 to TRBJ2-2; maybe TRBD1 (5 bases). Trimming removed 3 bases at V and 7 bases at J, with 12 bases between. CDR1 is MNHEY and CDR2 is SVGEGT in the germline V gene. CDR3 length: 14 amino acids. Here the CDR3 DNA reads TGTGCCAGCAGTTATATCAGGGAACTCGGGGAGCTGTTTTTT. Translating gives CASSYIRELGELFF.

The chain is built from TRBV3-1 (or the pseudogene TRBV3-2) and TRBJ2-4, with 8 bases matching TRBD1. The CDR3 length is 17 residues. Germline-derived CDR1 and CDR2 are LGHDT and YNNKEL (reference sequence). Germline trimming cut 4 bases from V and 0 bases from J; bases unmatched to any gene: 8. In DNA, the CDR3 is TGTGCCAGCAGCCCCCGGGACAGGCGAATAGCCAAAAACATTCAGTACTTC. Amino acid sequence: CASSPRDRRIAKNIQYF.

This chain links TRBV28 with TRBJ2-3; 7 bases match TRBD2. This CDR3 has 15 amino acids. The trim removed 3 bases at V and 5 bases at J, leaving 8 bases unmatched. In germline, CDR1 is MDHEN, CDR2 SYDVKM. The CDR3: CASSFSWGGVDTQYF. In DNA form, the CDR3 reads TGTGCCAGCAGTTTCTCGTGGGGAGGGGTAGATACGCAGTATTTT.

This rearrangement joins TRBV5-6 to TRBJ1-1, with 7 positions matching TRBD1. Germline CDR1 and CDR2: SGHDT and YYEEEE. This CDR3 is 15 amino acids long. V shed 0 bases and J 5 bases; nucleotides not matched to a gene: 7. CDR3 sequence reads: CASSLVDRVITEAFF. CDR3 nucleotide sequence: TGTGCCAGCAGCTTGGTCGACAGGGTGATTACTGAAGCTTTCTTT.

Within the sample, this clone is medium-sized. The V call is TRBV19, the J call TRBJ2-1, with D hard to call. The CDR3 loop spans 15 amino acids. Germline loops: CDR1 LNHDA, CDR2 SQIVND (reference sequence). V lost 5 bases to trimming and J lost 0 bases, with 11 bases between them. CDR3 amino acids: CASSLGVPSYNEQFF. In DNA form, the CDR3 reads TGTGCCAGTAGTCTAGGAGTACCCTCCTACAATGAGCAGTTCTTC.

The gene calls are TRBV19 and TRBJ2-3; 9 bases agree with TRBD1. This CDR3 contains 13 residues. The germline CDR1 and CDR2 sequences are LNHDA and SQIVND (reference sequence). V lost 6 bases, J lost 3 bases, and 1 base stayed unmatched. The CDR3 here is CASSDRGTDTQYF. In nucleotides, the CDR3 is TGTGCCAGTAGCGACAGGGGGACAGATACGCAGTATTTT.

CDR3 protein: CASSPIQGSGYTF. DNA of the CDR3: TGTGCCAGTAGCCCAATACAGGGATCTGGCTACACCTTC. The chain carries TRBV19 and TRBJ1-2, with a tentative D call TRBD1 (6 bases). With 6 bases removed from V and 7 bases from J, the gap between germline ends came to 15 bases. CDR1 and CDR2 (germline): LNHDA, SQIVND (reference sequence). The CDR3 has 13 residues.

This chain connects TRBV30 to TRBJ1-2; the D gene is possibly TRBD1 (6 bases). The CDR3 length is 12 residues. V lost 3 bases and J 4 bases, leaving 9 bases between the germline ends. Germline V gives CDR1 GTSNPN, CDR2 SVGIG (reference sequence). This CDR3 reads CAWRAGVYGYTF. CDR3 DNA sequence: TGTGCCTGGAGAGCAGGGGTCTATGGCTACACCTTC.

This chain uses TRBV4-3 with TRBJ2-7, with 7 nucleotides matching TRBD2. After removal of 0 bases from V and 7 bases from J, the junction contained 15 bases not matched to a gene. This CDR3 is 17 amino acids long. Germline values: CDR1 LGHNA, CDR2 YSLEER. This CDR3 is CASSQELYGGGPQEQYF. The CDR3 region has the DNA TGCGCCAGCAGCCAAGAGCTCTATGGGGGAGGGCCTCAAGAGCAGTACTTC.

This clone was recorded once. V usage is TRBV27 and J usage is TRBJ1-6, with D possibly matching TRBD1 (6 bases). V gave up 3 bases and J gave up 3 bases, with 15 bases separating them. The CDR3 is 17 amino acids. Germline CDR1 reads MNHEY; CDR2 reads SMNVEV (reference sequence). This CDR3 reads CASSLLGGQGYNSPLHF. The CDR3, as DNA: TGTGCCAGCAGTTTGTTAGGGGGTCAGGGCTATAATTCACCCCTCCACTTT.

The chain joins TRBV19 to TRBJ2-7; 7 positions agree with TRBD1. The ends lost 6 bases at V and 4 bases at J; junction bases unmatched: 6. The germline V gene has CDR1 LNHDA and CDR2 SQIVND (reference sequence). This CDR3 comprises 13 residues. CDR3 coding DNA: TGTGCCAGTAGCGCGGACAGGCGATACGAGCAGTACTTC. This gives the protein CASSADRRYEQYF.